Listed below are T cell receptor beta chains from one sample, sequenced in a study of blood T cell repertoires in COVID-19. Method: immunoSEQ multiplex PCR; TCRdb's copy keeps in-frame clones and lacks some. The top ten hold 0.2% to 0.3% of the sample, which has about 670,000 clones, over 80% seen once. The material sequenced was peripheral blood. These receptors were obtained from a woman aged 18-29 years with acute or convalescent COVID-19. Both conserved end residues are trimmed from each CDR3. D genes are given only for firm matches.

>TRBV3-1/TRBV3-2|NA
ASSQQTGGGYT
>TRBV21-1|NA
ASSKLQVLEWGNIQY
>TRBV18|TRBD1
ASSSATGDIGTQY
>TRBV30|NA
AWSIGGRQPQH
>TRBV6-5|NA
ASSRGNTGELF
>TRBV19|NA
AGKQGLNYGYT
>TRBV7-9|NA
ASSPPGSNEAF
>TRBV9|TRBD1
ASSVGQGAYGYT
>TRBV6-2/TRBV6-3|TRBD2
ASSPGTITADTQY
>TRBV3-1/TRBV3-2|TRBD1
ASSSLNRDSNSPLH
>TRBV10-3|TRBD1
AISESTGVSGYT
>TRBV5-4|NA
ASSFDRNYGYT
>TRBV19|NA
ASSLRGRWDQPQH
>TRBV5-1|TRBD1
ASSLPRDRVGGTEAF
>TRBV5-6|TRBD2
ASSLGLASTDTQY
>TRBV7-8|TRBD1
ASSLMPRQGAF
>TRBV6-2/TRBV6-3|TRBD1
ASSFNRDRGRQY
>TRBV6-4|NA
ASSDSEGDTQY
>TRBV12-3/TRBV12-4|TRBD1
ASTWTGSGYT
>TRBV2|NA
ASRNRDMNTEAF
>TRBV5-1|NA
ASSLAPGPGEGYT
>TRBV6-5|NA
ASRGEGYQPQH
>TRBV15|NA
ATSRDIGVGTEAF
>TRBV24-1|TRBD1
ATSPGQIYGYT
>TRBV18|NA
ASSPPGENQPQH
>TRBV6-1|TRBD2
ASSEASGAYEQY
>TRBV7-2|NA
ASSLERGGGYT
>TRBV2|TRBD1
ASRGDRGNSPLH
>TRBV6-5|NA
ASSRVGYT
>TRBV10-3|TRBD1
AIRLGQGNGYT
>TRBV15|NA
ATSRETRAAMYSNQPQH
>TRBV5-5|NA
ASSLNPQGNGYT
>TRBV7-9|NA
ASSSGFYGYT
>TRBV5-1|NA
ASSLISGFYGYT
>TRBV4-3|NA
ASSQSVASKGNTIY
>TRBV5-1|NA
ASSRTVYYGYT
>TRBV24-1|NA
ATSDFQGEAF
>TRBV7-2|NA
ASSFGYEQF
>TRBV9|TRBD1
ASTAGTEGELF
>TRBV23-1|NA
ASSLRQGGNTEAF
>TRBV4-3|TRBD1
ASSPRTGNSNYGYT
>TRBV5-1|TRBD2
ASSGSSGGPSYEQY
>TRBV2|NA
ASSPTGTYPRPAGELF
>TRBV19|NA
ASSILVTDYGYT
>TRBV7-8|TRBD1
ASSLGRQGYPEAF
>TRBV3-1/TRBV3-2|NA
ASTMRGIGRISYNEQF
>TRBV2|NA
ASSERGPGYGYT
>TRBV28|NA
ASSQTSGLQPQH
>TRBV3-1/TRBV3-2|TRBD1
ASSHDRVSHNSPLH
>TRBV6-1|TRBD1
ASSDGQGFTEAF
>TRBV6-5|TRBD2
ASEASSGGNEQF
>TRBV6-4|TRBD2
ASSSASGAPDTQY
>TRBV18|NA
ASSPSGTNQPQH
>TRBV24-1|NA
ATSYRDINYGYT
>TRBV5-1|NA
ASSLSGQGKTGELF
>TRBV7-3|TRBD1
ASSSWDRGELF
>TRBV6-5|NA
ASSLKQGS
>TRBV5-5|TRBD1
ASSWTLASGTGYDSPLH
>TRBV11-2|TRBD1
ASSLGVGTEAF